This T cell receptor (beta chain) stems from a study of T cell changes during pregnancy in multiple sclerosis. Sequencing was performed with immunoSEQ multiplex PCR; in TCRdb, only in-frame clones are kept and a portion is missing. The table has 90,000 to 150,000 clones, 93% seen once; the top ten hold 6% to 7%. Unmatched junction bases numbered 5, after V lost 5 bases and J lost 6 bases. The germline V gene encodes CDR1 SGDLS and CDR2 YYNGEE. The CDR3 totals 13 residues. This TCR was recovered from a female donor with multiple sclerosis, enrolled in a pregnancy study. This chain uses TRBV9 with TRBJ1-2; 9 bases match TRBD1. Sequencing was performed on peripheral blood, taken before pregnancy. CDR3 residues: CASSTGQGHGYTF. The CDR3 nucleotides are TGTGCCAGCAGTACTGGACAGGGGCATGGCTACACCTTC. The full variable domain, with the rest looked up from reference TRBV9 and TRBJ1-2, is DSGVTQTPKHLITATGQRVTLRCSPRSGDLSVYWYQQSLDQGLQFLIQYYNGEERAKGNILERFSAQQFPDLHSELNLSSLELGDSALYFCASSTGQGHGYTFGSGTRLTVV.